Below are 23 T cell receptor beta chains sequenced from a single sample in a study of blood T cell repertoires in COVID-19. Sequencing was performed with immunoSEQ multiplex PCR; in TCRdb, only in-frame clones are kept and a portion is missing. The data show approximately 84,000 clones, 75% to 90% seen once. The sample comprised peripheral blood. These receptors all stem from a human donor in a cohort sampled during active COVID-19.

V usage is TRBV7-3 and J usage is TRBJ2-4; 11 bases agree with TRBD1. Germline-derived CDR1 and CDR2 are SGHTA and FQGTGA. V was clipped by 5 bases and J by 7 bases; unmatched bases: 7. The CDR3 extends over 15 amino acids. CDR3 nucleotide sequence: TGTGCCAGCAGCGGACAGGGGGCGATTCGGAACATTCAGTACTTC. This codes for CASSGQGAIRNIQYF.

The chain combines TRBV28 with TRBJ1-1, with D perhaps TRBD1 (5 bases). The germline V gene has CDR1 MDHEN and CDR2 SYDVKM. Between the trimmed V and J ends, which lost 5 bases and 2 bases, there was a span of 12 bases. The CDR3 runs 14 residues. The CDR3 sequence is CASSPRQRNTEAFF. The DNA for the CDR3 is TGTGCCAGCAGTCCAAGACAGAGAAACACTGAAGCTTTCTTT.

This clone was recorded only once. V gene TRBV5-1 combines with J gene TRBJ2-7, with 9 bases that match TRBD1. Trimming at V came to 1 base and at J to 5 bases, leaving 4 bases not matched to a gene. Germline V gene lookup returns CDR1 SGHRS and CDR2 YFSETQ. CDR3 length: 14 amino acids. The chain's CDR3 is CASSLTGTGNEQYF. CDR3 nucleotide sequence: TGCGCCAGCAGCTTGACCGGGACAGGGAACGAGCAGTACTTC.

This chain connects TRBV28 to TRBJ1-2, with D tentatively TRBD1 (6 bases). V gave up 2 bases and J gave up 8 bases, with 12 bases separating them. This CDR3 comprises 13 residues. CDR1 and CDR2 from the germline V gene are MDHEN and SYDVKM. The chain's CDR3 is CASSLRGFGGYTF. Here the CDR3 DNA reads TGTGCCAGCAGTTTAAGGGGGTTTGGGGGCTACACCTTC.

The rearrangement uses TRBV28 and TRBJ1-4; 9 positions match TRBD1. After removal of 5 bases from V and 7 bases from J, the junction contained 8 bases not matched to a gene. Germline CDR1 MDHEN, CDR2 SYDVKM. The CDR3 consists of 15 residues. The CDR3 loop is CASSALTGGIEKLFF. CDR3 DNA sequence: TGTGCCAGCAGTGCCCTGACAGGGGGTATTGAAAAACTGTTTTTT.

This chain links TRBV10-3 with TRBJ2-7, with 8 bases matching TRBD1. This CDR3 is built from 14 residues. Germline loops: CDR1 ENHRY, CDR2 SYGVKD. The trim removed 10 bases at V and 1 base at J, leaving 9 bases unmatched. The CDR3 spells CATTGTGSSYEQYF. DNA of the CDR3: TGTGCCACCACCGGGACAGGCAGTTCCTACGAGCAGTACTTC.

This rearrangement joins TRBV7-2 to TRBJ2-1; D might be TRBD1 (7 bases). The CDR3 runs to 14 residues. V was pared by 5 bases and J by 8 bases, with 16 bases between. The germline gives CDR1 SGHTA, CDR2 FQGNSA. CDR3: CASSPRLGGYEQFF. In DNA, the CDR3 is TGTGCCAGCAGCCCAAGACTAGGGGGCTATGAGCAGTTCTTC.

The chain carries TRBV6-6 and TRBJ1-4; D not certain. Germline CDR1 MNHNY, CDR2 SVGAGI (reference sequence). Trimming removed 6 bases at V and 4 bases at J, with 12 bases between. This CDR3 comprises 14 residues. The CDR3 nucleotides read TGTGCCAGCAGATTGCCGGGTTTTAATGAAAAACTGTTTTTT. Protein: CASRLPGFNEKLFF.

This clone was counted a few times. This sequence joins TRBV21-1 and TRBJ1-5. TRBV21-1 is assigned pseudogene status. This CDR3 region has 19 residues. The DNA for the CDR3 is TGTGCCAGCAGCAAAGGCTATTTTGGGGGGTCCGGCGGCAATCAGCCCCAGCATTTT. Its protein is CASSKGYFGGSGGNQPQHF.

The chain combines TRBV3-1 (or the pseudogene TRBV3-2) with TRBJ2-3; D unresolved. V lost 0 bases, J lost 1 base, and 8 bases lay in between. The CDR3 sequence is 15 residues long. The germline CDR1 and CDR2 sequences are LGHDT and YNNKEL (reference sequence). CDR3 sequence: CASSQDGRGTDTQYF. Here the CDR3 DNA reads TGTGCCAGCAGCCAAGATGGGCGCGGCACAGATACGCAGTATTTT.

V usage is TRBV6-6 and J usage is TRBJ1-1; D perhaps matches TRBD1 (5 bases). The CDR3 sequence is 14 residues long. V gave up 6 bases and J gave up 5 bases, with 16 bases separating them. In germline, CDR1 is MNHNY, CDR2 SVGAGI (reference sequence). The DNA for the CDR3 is TGTGCCAGCAGCTCTGTGGGGGGGGAGACTGAAGCTTTCTTT. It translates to CASSSVGGETEAFF.

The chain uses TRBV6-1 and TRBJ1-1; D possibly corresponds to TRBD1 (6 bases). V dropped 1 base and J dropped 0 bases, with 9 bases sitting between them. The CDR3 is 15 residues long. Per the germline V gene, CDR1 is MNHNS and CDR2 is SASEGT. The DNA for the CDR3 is TGTGCCAGCAGTGAAGTGGGGGCGCTGAACACTGAAGCTTTCTTT. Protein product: CASSEVGALNTEAFF.

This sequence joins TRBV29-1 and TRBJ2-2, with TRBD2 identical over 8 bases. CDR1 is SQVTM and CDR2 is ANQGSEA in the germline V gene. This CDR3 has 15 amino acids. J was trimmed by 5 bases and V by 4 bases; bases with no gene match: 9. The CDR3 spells CSVGSGRGDTGELFF. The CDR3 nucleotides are TGCAGCGTTGGCTCTGGGCGGGGGGATACCGGGGAGCTGTTTTTT.

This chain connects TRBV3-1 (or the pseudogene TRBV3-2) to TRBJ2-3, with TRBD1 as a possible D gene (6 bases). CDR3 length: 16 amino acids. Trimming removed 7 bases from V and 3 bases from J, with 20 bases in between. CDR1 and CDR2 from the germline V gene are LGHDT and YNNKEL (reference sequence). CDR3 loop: CASTEAGTQGTDTQYF. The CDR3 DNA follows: TGTGCCAGCACCGAGGCCGGGACCCAGGGGACAGATACGCAGTATTTT.

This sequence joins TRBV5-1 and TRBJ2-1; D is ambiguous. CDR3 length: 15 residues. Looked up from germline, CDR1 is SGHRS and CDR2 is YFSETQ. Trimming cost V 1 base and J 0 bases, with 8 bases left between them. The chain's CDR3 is CASSLFRSSYNEQFF. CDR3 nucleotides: TGCGCCAGCAGCTTGTTTCGGAGCTCCTACAATGAGCAGTTCTTC.

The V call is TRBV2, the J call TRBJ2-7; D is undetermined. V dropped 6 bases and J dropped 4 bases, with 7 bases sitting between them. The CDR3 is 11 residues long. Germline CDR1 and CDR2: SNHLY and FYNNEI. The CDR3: CASSLGYEQYF. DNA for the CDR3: TGTGCCAGCAGCCTAGGATACGAGCAGTACTTC.

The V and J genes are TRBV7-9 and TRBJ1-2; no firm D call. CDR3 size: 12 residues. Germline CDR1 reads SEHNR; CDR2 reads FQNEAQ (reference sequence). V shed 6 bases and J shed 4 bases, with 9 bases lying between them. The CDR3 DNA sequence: TGTGCCAGCAGAGCCTCAGGCTATGGCTACACCTTC. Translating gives CASRASGYGYTF.

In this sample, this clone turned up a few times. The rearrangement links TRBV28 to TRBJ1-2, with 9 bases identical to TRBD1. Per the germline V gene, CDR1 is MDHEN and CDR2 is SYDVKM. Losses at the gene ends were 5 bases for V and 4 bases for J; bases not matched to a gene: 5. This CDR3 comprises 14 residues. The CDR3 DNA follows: TGTGCCAGCAGTATCACAGGGGGCGTCTATGGCTACACCTTC. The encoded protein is CASSITGGVYGYTF.

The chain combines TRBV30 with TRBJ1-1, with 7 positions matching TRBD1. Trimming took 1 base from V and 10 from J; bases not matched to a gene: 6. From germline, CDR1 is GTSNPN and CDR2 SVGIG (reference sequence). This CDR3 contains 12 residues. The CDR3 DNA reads TGTGCCTGGAGTGGGGGACAGCCGGGAGCTTTCTTT. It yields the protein CAWSGGQPGAFF.

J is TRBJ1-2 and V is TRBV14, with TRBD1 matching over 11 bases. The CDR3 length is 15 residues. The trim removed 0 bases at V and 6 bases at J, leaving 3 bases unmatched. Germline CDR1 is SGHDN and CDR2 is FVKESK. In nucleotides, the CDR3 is TGTGCCAGCAGCCAAGATCTGGGACAGGGGGATGGCTACACCTTC. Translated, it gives CASSQDLGQGDGYTF.

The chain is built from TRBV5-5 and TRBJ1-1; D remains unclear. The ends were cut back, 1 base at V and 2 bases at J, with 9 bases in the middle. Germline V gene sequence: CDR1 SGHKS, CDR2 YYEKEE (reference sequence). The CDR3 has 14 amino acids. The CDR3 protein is CASSLSPPNTEAFF. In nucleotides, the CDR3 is TGTGCCAGCAGCTTGTCTCCCCCCAACACTGAAGCTTTCTTT.

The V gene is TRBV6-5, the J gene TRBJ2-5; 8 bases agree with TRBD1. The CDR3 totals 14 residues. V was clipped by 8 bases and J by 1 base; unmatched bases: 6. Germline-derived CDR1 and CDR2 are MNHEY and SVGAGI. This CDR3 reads CASQDTGGQETQYF. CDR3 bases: TGTGCCAGCCAAGATACAGGGGGCCAAGAGACCCAGTACTTC.

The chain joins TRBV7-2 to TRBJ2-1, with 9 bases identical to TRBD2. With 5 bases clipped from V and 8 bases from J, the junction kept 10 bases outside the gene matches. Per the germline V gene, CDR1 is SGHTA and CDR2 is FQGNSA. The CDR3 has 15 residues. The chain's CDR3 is CASSLTSGGKDEQFF. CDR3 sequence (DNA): TGTGCCAGCAGCCTAACCAGCGGGGGGAAGGATGAGCAGTTCTTC.